By share, the clone carrying this TCR beta chain ranks as medium-sized. cDNA was made from about 480 ng RNA using alpha and beta constant primers. Separate chain-specific third strand synthesis with multiplexing indices produced the alpha and beta libraries. The library got P5 and P7 elements plus a second index, then an approximately 25-cycle PCR. TCRdb processed the 5' RACE reads anew with MiXCR; each CDR3 protein has one entry. The table includes under 8,000 distinct CDR3 sequences, about 10% detected once. Germline trimming cut 6 bases from V and 6 bases from J; bases unmatched to any gene: 11. Germline V gene data show CDR1 as MDHEN and CDR2 as SYDVKM. The CDR3 is 15 amino acids. This sample was taken from a study of HIV-infected patients and healthy controls. Follow-up blood was drawn about 14 weeks, roughly three months, after antiretroviral therapy began. Whole blood was used without fractionation, so all unsorted peripheral T cells were included.

The sequences come from blood, collected during antiretroviral therapy. The chain is built from TRBV28 and TRBJ1-2, with TRBD1 matching over 9 bases. The receptor's source is an adult with HIV infection. The CDR3 here is CASRHRDRVINGYTF. The CDR3 DNA reads as TGTGCCAGCAGACACCGGGACAGGGTAATCAATGGCTACACCTTC.